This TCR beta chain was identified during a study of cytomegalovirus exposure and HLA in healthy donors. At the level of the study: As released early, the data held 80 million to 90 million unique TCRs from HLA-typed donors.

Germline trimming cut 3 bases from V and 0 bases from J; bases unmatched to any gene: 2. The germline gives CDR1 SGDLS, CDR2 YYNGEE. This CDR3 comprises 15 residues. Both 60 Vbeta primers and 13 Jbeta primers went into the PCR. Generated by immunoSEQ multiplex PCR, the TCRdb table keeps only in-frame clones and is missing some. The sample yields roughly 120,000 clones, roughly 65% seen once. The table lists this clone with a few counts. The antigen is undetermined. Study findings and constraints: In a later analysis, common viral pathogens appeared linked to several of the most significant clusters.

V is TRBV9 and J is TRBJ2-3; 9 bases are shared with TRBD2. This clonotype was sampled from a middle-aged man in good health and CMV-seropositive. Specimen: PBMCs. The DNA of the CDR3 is TGTGCCAGCAGCGCTAGCGGGGATAGCACAGATACGCAGTATTTT. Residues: CASSASGDSTDTQYF.